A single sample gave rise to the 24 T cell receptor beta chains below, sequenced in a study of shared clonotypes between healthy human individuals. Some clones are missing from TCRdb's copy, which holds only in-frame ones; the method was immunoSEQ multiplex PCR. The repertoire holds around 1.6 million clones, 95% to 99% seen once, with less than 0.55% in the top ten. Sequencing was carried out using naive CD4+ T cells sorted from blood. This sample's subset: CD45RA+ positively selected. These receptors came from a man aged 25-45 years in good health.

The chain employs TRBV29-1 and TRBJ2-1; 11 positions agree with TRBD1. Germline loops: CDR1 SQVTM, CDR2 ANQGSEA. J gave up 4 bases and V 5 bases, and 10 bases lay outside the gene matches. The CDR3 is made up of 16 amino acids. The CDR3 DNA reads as TGCAGCGTTCACACAAGCGGGACAGGGGGGTACAATGAGCAGTTCTTC. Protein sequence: CSVHTSGTGGYNEQFF.

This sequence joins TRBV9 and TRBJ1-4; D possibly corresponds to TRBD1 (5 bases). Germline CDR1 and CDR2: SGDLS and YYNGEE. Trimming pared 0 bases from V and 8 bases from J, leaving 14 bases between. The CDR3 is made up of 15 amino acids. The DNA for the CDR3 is TGTGCCAGCAGCGTAGCTACGGGACGGCAAGAAAAACTGTTTTTT. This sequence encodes CASSVATGRQEKLFF.

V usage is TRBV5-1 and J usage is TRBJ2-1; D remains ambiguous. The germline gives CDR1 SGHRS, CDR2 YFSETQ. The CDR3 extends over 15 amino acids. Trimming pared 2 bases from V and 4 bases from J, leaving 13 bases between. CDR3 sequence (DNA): TGCGCCAGCAGCTTTACTATGGATGGATACAATGAGCAGTTCTTC. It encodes CASSFTMDGYNEQFF.

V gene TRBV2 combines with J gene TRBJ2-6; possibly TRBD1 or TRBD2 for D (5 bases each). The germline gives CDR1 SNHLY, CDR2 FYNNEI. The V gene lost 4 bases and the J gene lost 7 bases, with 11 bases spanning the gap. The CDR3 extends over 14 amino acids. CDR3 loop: CASSVLGTANVLTF. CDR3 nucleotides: TGTGCCAGCAGTGTTCTAGGGACCGCCAACGTCCTGACTTTC.

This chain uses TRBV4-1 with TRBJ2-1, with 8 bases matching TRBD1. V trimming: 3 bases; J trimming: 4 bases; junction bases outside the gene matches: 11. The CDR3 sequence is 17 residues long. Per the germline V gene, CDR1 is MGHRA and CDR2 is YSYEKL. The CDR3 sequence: CASSHERTGSSYNEQFF. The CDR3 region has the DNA TGCGCCAGCAGCCACGAGAGGACAGGGAGTTCGTACAATGAGCAGTTCTTC.

CDR3 in DNA: TGTGCCAGCAGCAAAGGGACAGGGGGCACTGAAGCTTTCTTT. Amino acid sequence: CASSKGTGGTEAFF. The chain uses TRBV5-5 and TRBJ1-1, with TRBD1 matching 11 bases. CDR1 SGHKS and CDR2 YYEKEE come from the germline V gene (reference sequence). With 4 bases clipped from V and 4 bases from J, the junction kept 3 bases outside the gene matches. The CDR3 runs 14 residues.

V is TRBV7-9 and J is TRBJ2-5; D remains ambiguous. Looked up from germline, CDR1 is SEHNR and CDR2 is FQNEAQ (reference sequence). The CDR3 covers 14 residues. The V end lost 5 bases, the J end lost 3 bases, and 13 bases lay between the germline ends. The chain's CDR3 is CASSLGVAKETQYF. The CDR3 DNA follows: TGTGCCAGCAGCCTAGGAGTAGCTAAAGAGACCCAGTACTTC.

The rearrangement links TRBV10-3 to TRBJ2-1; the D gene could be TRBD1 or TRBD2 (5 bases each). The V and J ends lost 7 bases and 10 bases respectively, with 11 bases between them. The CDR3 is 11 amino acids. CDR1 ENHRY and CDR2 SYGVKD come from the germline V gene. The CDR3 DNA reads TGTGCCATCACTGGGGACCGCGAGCAGTTCTTC. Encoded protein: CAITGDREQFF.

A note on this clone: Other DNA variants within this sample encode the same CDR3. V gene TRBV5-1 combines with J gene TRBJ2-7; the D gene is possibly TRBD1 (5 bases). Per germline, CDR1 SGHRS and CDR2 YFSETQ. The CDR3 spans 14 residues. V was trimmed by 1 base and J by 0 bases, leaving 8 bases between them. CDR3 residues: CASSLQGSSYEQYF. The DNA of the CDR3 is TGCGCCAGCAGCTTGCAGGGTTCCTCCTACGAGCAGTACTTC.

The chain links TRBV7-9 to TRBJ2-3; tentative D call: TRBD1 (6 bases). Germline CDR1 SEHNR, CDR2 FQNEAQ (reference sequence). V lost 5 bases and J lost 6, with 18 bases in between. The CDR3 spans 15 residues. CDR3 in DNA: TGTGCCAGCAGCCTCTTAGGGTCGCAGGGGGATACGCAGTATTTT. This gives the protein CASSLLGSQGDTQYF.

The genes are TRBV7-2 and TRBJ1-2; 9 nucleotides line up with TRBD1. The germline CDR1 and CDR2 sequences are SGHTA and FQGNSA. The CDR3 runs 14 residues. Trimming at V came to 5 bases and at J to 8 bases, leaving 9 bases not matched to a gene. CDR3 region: CASSIRQGGRGYTF. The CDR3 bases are TGTGCCAGCAGCATCAGACAGGGGGGGCGAGGCTACACCTTC.

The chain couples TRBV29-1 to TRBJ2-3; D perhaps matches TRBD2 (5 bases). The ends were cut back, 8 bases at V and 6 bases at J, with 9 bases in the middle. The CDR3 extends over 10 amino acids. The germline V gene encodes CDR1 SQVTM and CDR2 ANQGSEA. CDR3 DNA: TGCAGCACCGGGGTGGATACGCAGTATTTT. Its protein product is CSTGVDTQYF.

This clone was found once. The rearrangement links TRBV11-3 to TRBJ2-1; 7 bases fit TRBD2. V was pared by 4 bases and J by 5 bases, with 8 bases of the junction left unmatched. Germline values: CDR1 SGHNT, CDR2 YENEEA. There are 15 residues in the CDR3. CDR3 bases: TGTGCCAGCAGCTCAGAGCGGGACGGCGACAATGAGCAGTTCTTC. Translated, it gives CASSSERDGDNEQFF.

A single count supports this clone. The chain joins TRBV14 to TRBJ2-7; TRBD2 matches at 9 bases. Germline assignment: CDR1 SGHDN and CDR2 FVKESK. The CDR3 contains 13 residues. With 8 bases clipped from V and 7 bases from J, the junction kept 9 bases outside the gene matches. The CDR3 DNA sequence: TGTGCCAGCCGTTTAGCGGGAGCGGGGGAGCAGTACTTC. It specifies CASRLAGAGEQYF.

The DNA for the CDR3 is TGTGCCAGCATGGCGGGAGTATCCTACGAGCAGTACTTC. Its protein product is CASMAGVSYEQYF. This chain links TRBV28 with TRBJ2-7, with TRBD2 identical over 7 bases. Germline assignment: CDR1 MDHEN and CDR2 SYDVKM. Trimming cost V 7 bases and J 1 base; bases outside gene matches: 4. This CDR3 contains 13 residues.

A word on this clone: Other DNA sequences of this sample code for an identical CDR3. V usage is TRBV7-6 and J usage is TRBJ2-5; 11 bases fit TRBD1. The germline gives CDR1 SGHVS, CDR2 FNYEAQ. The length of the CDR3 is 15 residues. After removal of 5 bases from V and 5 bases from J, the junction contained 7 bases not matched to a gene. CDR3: CASSLGTGGGETQYF. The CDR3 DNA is TGTGCCAGCAGCCTAGGGACAGGGGGAGGCGAGACCCAGTACTTC. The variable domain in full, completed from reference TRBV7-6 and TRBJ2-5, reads GAGVSQSPRYKVTKRGQDVALRCDPISGHVSLYWYRQALGQGPEFLTYFNYEAQQDKSGLPNDRFSAERPEGSISTLTIQRTEQRDSAMYRCASSLGTGGGETQYFGPGTRLLVL.

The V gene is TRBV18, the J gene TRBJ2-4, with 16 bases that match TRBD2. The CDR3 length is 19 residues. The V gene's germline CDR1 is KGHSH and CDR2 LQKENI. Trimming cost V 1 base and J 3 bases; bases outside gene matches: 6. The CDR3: CASSPLGLAGGPVKNIQYF. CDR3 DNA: TGTGCCAGCTCACCACTGGGACTAGCGGGAGGGCCGGTCAAAAACATTCAGTACTTC.

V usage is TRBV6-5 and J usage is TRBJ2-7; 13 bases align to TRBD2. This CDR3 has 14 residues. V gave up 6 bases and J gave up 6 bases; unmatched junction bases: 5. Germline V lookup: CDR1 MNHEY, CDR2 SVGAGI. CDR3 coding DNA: TGTGCCAGCAGGCGAGGGACTAGCGGGACCGAGCAGTACTTC. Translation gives CASRRGTSGTEQYF.

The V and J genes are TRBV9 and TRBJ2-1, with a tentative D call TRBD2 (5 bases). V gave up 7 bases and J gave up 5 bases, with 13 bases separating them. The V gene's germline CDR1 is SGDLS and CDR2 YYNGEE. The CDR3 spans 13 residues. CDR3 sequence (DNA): TGTGCCAGCGCTCGGGATTTCGACAATGAGCAGTTCTTC. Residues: CASARDFDNEQFF.

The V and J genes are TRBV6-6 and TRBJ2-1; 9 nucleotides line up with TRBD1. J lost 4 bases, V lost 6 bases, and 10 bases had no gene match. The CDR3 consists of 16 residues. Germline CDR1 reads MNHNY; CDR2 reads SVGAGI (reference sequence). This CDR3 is CASRGLQGAGYNEQFF. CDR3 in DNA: TGTGCCAGCAGGGGACTACAGGGGGCGGGTTACAATGAGCAGTTCTTC.

The CDR3 reads CASSLDQVGQSLYSGNTIYF. The CDR3 DNA follows: TGTGCCAGCAGCTTAGATCAGGTAGGGCAGTCCCTCTACTCTGGAAACACCATATATTTT. This chain links TRBV11-2 with TRBJ1-3; D gene uncertain. Deletions cut 0 bases from V and 0 bases from J, with 21 bases between. Germline V gene lookup returns CDR1 SGHAT and CDR2 FQNNGV. This CDR3 is 20 amino acids long.

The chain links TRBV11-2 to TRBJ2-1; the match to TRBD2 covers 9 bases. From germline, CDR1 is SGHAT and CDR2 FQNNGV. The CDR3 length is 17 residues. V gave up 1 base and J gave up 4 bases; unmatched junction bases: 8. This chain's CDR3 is CASSLAGGAGGYNEQFF. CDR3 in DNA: TGTGCCAGCAGCTTAGCTGGGGGAGCGGGAGGTTACAATGAGCAGTTCTTC.

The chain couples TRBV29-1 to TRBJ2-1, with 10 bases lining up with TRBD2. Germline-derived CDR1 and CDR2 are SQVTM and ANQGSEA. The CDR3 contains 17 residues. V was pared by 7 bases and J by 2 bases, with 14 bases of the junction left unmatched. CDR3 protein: CSAPLAGSATTYNEQFF. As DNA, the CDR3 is TGCAGCGCCCCACTAGCGGGATCGGCCACTACCTACAATGAGCAGTTCTTC.

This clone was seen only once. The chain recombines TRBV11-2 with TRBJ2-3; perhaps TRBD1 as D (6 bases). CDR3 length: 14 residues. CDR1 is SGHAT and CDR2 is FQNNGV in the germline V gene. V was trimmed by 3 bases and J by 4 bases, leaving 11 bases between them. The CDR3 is CASSFYEGADTQYF. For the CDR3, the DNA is TGTGCCAGCAGCTTTTATGAGGGGGCAGATACGCAGTATTTT.